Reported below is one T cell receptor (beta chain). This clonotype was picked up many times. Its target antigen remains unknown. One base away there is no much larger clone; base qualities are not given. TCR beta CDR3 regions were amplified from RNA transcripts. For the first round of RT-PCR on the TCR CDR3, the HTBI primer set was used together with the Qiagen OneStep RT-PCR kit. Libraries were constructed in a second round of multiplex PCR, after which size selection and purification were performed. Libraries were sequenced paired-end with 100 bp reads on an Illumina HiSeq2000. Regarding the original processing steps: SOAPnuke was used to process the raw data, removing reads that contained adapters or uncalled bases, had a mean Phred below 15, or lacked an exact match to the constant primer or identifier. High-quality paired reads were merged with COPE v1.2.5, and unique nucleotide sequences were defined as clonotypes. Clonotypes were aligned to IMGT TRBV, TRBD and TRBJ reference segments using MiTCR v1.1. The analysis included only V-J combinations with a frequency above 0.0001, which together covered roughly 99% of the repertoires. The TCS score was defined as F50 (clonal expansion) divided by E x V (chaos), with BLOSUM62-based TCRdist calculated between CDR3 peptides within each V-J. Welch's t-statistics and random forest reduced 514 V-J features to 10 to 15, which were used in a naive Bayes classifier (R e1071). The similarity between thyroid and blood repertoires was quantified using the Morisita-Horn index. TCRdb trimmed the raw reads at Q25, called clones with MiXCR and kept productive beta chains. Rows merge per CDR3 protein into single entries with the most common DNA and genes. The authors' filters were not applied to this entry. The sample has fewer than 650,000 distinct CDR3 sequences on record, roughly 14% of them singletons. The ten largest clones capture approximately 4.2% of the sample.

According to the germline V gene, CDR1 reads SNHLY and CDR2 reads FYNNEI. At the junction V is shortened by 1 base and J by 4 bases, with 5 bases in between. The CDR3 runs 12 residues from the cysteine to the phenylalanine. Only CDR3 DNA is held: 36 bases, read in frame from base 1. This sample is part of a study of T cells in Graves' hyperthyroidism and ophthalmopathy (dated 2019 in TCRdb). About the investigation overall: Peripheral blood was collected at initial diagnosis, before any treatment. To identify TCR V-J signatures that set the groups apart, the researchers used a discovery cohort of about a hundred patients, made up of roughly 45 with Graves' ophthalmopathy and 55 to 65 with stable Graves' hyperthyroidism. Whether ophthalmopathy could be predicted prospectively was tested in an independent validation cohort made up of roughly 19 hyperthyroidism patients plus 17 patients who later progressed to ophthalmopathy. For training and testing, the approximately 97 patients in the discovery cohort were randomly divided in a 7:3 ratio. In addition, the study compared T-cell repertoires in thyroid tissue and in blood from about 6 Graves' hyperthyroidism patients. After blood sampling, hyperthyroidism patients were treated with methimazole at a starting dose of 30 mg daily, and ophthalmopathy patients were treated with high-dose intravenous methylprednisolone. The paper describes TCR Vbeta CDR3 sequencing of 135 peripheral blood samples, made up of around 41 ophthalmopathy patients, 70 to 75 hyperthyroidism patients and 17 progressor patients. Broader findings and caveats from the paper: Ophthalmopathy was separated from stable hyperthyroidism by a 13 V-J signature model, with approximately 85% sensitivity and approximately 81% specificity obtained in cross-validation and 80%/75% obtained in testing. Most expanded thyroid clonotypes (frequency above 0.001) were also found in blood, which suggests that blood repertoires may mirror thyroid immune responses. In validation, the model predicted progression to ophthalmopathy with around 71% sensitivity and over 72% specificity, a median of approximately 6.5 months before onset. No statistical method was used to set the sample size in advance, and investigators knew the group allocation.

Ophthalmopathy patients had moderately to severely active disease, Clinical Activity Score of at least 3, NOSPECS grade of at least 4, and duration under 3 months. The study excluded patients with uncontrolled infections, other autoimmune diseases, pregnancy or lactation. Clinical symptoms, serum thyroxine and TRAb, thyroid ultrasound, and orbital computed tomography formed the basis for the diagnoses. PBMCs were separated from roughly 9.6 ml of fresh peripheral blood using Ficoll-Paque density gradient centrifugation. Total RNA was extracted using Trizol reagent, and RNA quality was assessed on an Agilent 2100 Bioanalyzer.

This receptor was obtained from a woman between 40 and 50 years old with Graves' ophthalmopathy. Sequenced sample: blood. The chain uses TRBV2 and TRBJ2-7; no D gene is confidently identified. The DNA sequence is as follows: TGTGCCAGCAGTGAAGACTATTACGAGCAGTACTTC. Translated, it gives CASSEDYYEQYF.